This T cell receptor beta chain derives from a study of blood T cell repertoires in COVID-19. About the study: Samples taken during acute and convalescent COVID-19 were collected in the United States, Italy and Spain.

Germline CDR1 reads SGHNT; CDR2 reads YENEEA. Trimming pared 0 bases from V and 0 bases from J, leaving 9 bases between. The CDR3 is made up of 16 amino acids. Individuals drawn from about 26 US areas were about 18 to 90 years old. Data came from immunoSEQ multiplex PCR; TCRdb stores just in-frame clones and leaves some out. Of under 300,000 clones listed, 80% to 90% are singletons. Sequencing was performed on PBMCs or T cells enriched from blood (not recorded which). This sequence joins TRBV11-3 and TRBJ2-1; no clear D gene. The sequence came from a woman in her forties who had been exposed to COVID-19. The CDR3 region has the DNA TGTGCCAGCAGCTTAGAAACTGCCGTCTCCTACAATGAGCAGTTCTTC. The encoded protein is CASSLETAVSYNEQFF.